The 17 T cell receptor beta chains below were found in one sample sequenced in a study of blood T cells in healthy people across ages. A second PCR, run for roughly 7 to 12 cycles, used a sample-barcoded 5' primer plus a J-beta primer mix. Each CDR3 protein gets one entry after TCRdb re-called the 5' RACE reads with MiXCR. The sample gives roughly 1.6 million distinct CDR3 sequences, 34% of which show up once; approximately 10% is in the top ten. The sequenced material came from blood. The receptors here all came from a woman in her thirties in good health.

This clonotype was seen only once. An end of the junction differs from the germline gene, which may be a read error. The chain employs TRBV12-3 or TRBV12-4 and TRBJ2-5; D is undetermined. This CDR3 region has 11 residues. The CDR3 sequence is CSSSLRETQYF. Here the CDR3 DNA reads TGTTCCAGCAGTTTACGGGAGACCCAGTACTTC.

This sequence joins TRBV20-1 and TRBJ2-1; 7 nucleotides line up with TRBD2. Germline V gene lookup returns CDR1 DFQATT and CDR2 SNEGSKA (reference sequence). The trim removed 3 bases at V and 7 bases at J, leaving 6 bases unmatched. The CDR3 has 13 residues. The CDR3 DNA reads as TGCAGTGCTAGCGGGGGGTCGAATAATGAGCAGTTCTTC. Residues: CSASGGSNNEQFF.

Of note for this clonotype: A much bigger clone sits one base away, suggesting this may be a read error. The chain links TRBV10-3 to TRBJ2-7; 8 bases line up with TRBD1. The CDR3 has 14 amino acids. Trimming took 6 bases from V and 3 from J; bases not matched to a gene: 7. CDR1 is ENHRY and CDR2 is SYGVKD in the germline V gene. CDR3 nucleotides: TGTGCCATCAGCTCGGGACAGGCTAGCTACGAGCAGTACTTC. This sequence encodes CAISSGQASYEQYF.

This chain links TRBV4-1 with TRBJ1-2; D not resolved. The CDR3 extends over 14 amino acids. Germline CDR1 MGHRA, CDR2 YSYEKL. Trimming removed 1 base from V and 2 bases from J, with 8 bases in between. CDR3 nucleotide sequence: TGCGCCAGCAGCCAAGGTGAGGTAAACTATGGCTACACCTTC. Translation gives CASSQGEVNYGYTF.

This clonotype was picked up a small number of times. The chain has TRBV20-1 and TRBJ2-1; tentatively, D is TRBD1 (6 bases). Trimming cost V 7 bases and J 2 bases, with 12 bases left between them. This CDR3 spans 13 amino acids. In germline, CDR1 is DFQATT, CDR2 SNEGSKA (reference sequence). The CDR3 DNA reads TGCAGTGTAGGATGGGACACCTACAATGAGCAGTTCTTC. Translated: CSVGWDTYNEQFF.

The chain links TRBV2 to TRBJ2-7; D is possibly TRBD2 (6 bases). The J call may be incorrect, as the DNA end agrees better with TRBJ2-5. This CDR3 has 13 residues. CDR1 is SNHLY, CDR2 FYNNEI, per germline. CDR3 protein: CASYSGVGETQYF. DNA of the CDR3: TGTGCCAGTTATAGCGGAGTGGGGGAGACCCAGTACTTC.

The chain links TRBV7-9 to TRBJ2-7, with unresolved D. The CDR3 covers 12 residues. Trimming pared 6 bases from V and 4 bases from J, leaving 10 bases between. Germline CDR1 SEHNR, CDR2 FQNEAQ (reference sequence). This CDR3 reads CASSFGRYEQYF. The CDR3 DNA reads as TGTGCCAGCAGTTTCGGTCGGTACGAGCAGTACTTC.

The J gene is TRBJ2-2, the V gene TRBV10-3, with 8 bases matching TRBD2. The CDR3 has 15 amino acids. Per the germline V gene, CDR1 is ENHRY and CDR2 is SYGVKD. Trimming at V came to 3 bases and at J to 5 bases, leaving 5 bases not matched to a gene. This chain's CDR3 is CAISEAAGVTGELFF. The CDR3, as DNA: TGTGCCATCAGTGAAGCAGCGGGAGTTACCGGGGAGCTGTTTTTT.

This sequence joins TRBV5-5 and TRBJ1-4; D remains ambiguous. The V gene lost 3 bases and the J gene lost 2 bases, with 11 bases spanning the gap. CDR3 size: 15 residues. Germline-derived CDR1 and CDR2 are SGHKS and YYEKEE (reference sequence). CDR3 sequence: CASSSDPGTNEKLFF. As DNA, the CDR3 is TGTGCCAGCAGCTCCGATCCGGGGACTAATGAAAAACTGTTTTTT.

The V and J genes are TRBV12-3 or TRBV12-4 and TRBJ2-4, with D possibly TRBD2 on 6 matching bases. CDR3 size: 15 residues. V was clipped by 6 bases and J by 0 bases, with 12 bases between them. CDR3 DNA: TGTGCCAGCAGCCTGGGAGGTACAGCCAAAAACATTCAGTACTTC. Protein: CASSLGGTAKNIQYF.

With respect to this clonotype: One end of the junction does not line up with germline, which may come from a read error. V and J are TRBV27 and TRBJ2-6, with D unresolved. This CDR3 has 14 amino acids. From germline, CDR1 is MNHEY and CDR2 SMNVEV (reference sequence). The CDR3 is CTSSHGSGANVLTF. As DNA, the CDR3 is TGTACCAGCAGTCACGGCTCTGGGGCCAACGTCCTGACTTTC.

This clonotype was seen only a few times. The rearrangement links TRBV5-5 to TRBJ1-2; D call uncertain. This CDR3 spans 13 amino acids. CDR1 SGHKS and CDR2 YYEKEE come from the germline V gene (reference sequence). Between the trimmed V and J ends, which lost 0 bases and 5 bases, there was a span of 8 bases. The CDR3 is CASSLEGWYGYTF. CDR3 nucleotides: TGTGCCAGCAGCTTGGAAGGGTGGTATGGCTACACCTTC.

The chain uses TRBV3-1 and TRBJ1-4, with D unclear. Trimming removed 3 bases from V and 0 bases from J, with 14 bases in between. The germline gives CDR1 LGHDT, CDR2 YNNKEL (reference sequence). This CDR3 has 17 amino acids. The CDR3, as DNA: TGTGCCAGCAGCCACGGACGAGGGTCCTCAACTAATGAAAAACTGTTTTTT. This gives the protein CASSHGRGSSTNEKLFF.

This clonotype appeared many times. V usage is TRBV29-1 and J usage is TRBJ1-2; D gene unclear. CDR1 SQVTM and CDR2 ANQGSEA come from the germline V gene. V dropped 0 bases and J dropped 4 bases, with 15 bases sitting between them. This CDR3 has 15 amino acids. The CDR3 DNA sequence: TGCAGCGTTGAAGATCTACTTACGGGAGGCTATGGCTACACCTTC. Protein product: CSVEDLLTGGYGYTF.

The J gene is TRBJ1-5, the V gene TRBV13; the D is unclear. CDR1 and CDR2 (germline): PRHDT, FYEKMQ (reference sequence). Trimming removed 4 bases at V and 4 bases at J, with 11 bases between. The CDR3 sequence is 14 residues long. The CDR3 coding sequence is TGTGCCAGCAGCTCCGGCTGGGGAAATCAGCCCCAGCATTTT. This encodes CASSSGWGNQPQHF.

CDR3 sequence reads: CASSAGLGGGGYTF. The DNA for the CDR3 is TGTGCCAGCAGCGCGGGTCTCGGGGGAGGCGGCTACACCTTC. This rearrangement joins TRBV9 to TRBJ1-2; maybe TRBD1 (5 bases). V lost 3 bases, J lost 8 bases, and 17 bases lay in between. The germline CDR1 and CDR2 sequences are SGDLS and YYNGEE. The CDR3 extends over 14 amino acids.

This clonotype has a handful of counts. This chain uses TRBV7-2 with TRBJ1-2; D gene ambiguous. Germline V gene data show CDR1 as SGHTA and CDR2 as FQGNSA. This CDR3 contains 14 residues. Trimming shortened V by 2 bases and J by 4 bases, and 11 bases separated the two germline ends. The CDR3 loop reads CASSLLGYIYGYTF. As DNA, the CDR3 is TGTGCCAGCAGCTTACTGGGGTATATCTATGGCTACACCTTC.